One sample yielded the 14 T cell receptor beta chains listed below, sequenced in a study of CD8+CD57+ T cells in acquired aplastic anemia. Genomic DNA was employed as the template in profiling TCR beta VDJ and CDR3. TCRdb used MiXCR to reprocess the reads, holding one entry per CDR3 protein. The table lists 200,000 to 250,000 distinct CDR3 sequences, 30% to 40% of them singletons. What was sequenced was sorted CD4+, CD8+, or CD8+CD57+ T cells (not recorded which) from PBMCs. All receptors derive from a human donor in good health, serving as a control.

This clonotype was seen ten or more times. This sequence joins TRBV24-1 and TRBJ2-7; tentative D call: TRBD1 (5 bases). The CDR3 covers 13 residues. Trimming pared 4 bases from V and 3 bases from J, leaving 9 bases between. Per the germline V gene, CDR1 is KGHDR and CDR2 is SFDVKD. In nucleotides, the CDR3 is TGTGCCACCAGTGAGCAGGGTTTCTACGAGCAGTACTTC. Its translation: CATSEQGFYEQYF.

A word on this clonotype: This may come from a read error, since a much larger clone is one base off. The genes are TRBV20-1 and TRBJ1-2; D is unclear. CDR3 size: 14 residues. The germline V gene has CDR1 DFQATT and CDR2 SNEGSKA (reference sequence). V gave up 0 bases and J gave up 8 bases, with 16 bases separating them. CDR3 nucleotide sequence: TGCAGTGCTAGAGATGATGTAGAGGAGGGCGGCTACACCTTC. Residues: CSARDDVEEGGYTF.

About this clonotype: Just one base apart from a much larger clone, this may be a read error. The J gene is TRBJ1-3, the V gene TRBV9; TRBD1 might be the D (6 bases). Looked up from germline, CDR1 is SGDLS and CDR2 is YYNGEE. The length of the CDR3 is 14 residues. The CDR3 sequence is CASSGTVAGSTIYF. The CDR3 DNA reads as TGTGCCAGCAGCGGGACAGTTGCTGGAAGCACCATATATTTT.

Many counts were recorded for this clonotype. The chain carries TRBV28 and TRBJ1-2; the match to TRBD1 covers 9 bases. The germline CDR1 and CDR2 sequences are MDHEN and SYDVKM. CDR3 length equals 16 residues. V was pared by 5 bases and J by 5 bases, with 12 bases of the junction left unmatched. CDR3 sequence reads: CASSPRDRDKLYGYTF. The CDR3 DNA is TGTGCCAGCAGTCCAAGGGACAGGGACAAACTTTATGGCTACACCTTC.

The rearrangement uses TRBV5-6 and TRBJ1-1; D is perhaps TRBD1 (5 bases). Trimming shortened V by 4 bases and J by 1 base, and 11 bases separated the two germline ends. Per the germline V gene, CDR1 is SGHDT and CDR2 is YYEEEE. CDR3 length: 14 amino acids. CDR3 sequence reads: CASSQTDTNTEAFF. CDR3 nucleotides: TGTGCCAGCAGCCAGACAGATACGAACACTGAAGCTTTCTTT.

This clonotype is a singleton in its sample. The rearrangement joins TRBV15 to TRBJ1-1; D gene unclear. The CDR3 is made up of 12 amino acids. Germline V gene data show CDR1 as LNHNV and CDR2 as YYDKDF (reference sequence). Trimming took off 0 bases at V and 3 bases at J, with 2 bases between the two ends. In DNA form, the CDR3 reads TGTGCCACCAGCAGAGAGGACACTGAAGCTTTCTTT. The encoded protein is CATSREDTEAFF.

V and J are TRBV6-1 and TRBJ2-1; unclear D gene. The germline V and J ends were trimmed by 6 bases and 6 bases, with 12 bases remaining between them. This CDR3 has 13 amino acids. Germline lookup yields CDR1 MNHNS and CDR2 SASEGT. The CDR3 loop is CASSRIDPNEQFF. DNA of the CDR3: TGTGCCAGCAGCAGAATAGATCCCAATGAGCAGTTCTTC.

The chain is built from TRBV20-1 and TRBJ2-2; D unresolved. Trimming removed 0 bases at V and 1 base at J, with 9 bases between. CDR3 size: 15 residues. From germline, CDR1 is DFQATT and CDR2 SNEGSKA (reference sequence). In DNA, the CDR3 is TGCAGTGCTAGAGATAAGGCAAGGAACACCGGGGAGCTGTTTTTT. Translating gives CSARDKARNTGELFF.

The table lists this clonotype with many counts. This chain connects TRBV20-1 to TRBJ1-1, with D perhaps TRBD1 (6 bases). Germline CDR1 reads DFQATT; CDR2 reads SNEGSKA (reference sequence). CDR3 size: 14 residues. Trimming stripped 0 bases from V and 1 base from J, with 9 bases between. The chain's CDR3 is CSAREGGRNTEAFF. CDR3 DNA: TGCAGTGCTAGAGAAGGGGGACGGAACACTGAAGCTTTCTTT.

The CDR3 is CASSVESSYNEQFF. The DNA of the CDR3 is TGTGCCAGCAGCGTGGAAAGCTCCTACAATGAGCAGTTCTTC. The chain combines TRBV9 with TRBJ2-1, with no clear D. Germline CDR1 reads SGDLS; CDR2 reads YYNGEE. The CDR3 sequence is 14 residues long. Trimming stripped 2 bases from V and 0 bases from J, with 6 bases between. Full variable domain (outside the CDR3, taken from reference TRBV9 and TRBJ2-1): DSGVTQTPKHLITATGQRVTLRCSPRSGDLSVYWYQQSLDQGLQFLIQYYNGEERAKGNILERFSAQQFPDLHSELNLSSLELGDSALYFCASSVESSYNEQFFGPGTRLTVL.

With respect to this clonotype: One end of the junction does not line up with germline, which may come from a read error. In DNA form, the CDR3 reads TGCGCCAGCAGCCAAGCAGTCATTTTTATGACAGCTGAGGCTTTCTTT. Protein product: CASSQAVIFMTAEAFF. The rearrangement uses TRBV4-1 and TRBJ1-1, with TRBD1 as a possible D gene (5 bases). The CDR3 length is 16 residues. Germline CDR1 reads MGHRA; CDR2 reads YSYEKL.

In its sample, this clonotype was seen many times. CDR3 sequence (DNA): TGTGCCAGCAGCGTTGACAGGGATAGGGAAGCTTTCTTT. Amino acids: CASSVDRDREAFF. This rearrangement joins TRBV7-2 to TRBJ1-1; 7 nucleotides align to TRBD1. V trimming: 5 bases; J trimming: 8 bases; junction bases outside the gene matches: 8. CDR1 is SGHTA, CDR2 FQGNSA, per germline. The CDR3 totals 13 residues.

The sample holds many counts of this clonotype. The J gene is TRBJ2-1, the V gene TRBV9; TRBD1 agrees at 9 bases. Trimming cost V 2 bases and J 7 bases; bases outside gene matches: 7. The CDR3 is made up of 15 amino acids. CDR1 is SGDLS, CDR2 YYNGEE, per germline. The CDR3 DNA follows: TGTGCCAGCAGCGTTGGACAGGGGCCGTGGAATGAGCAGTTCTTC. It encodes CASSVGQGPWNEQFF.

The V call is TRBV10-3, the J call TRBJ2-1, with D perhaps being TRBD1 or TRBD2 (5 bases each). This CDR3 has 15 amino acids. Germline lookup yields CDR1 ENHRY and CDR2 SYGVKD. V was trimmed by 4 bases and J by 0 bases, leaving 10 bases between them. The CDR3 DNA follows: TGTGCCATCAGTGGGGACCGGAGCTCCTACAATGAGCAGTTCTTC. Protein: CAISGDRSSYNEQFF.